This TCR beta chain was profiled in a study of regulatory T cells in long-lasting Graves disease. General observations from the study: TRBV28, TRBJ1-2 and TRBJ2-5 were segments that persistent disease favored.

Germline assignment: CDR1 MNHEY and CDR2 SMNVEV (reference sequence). After removal of 3 bases from V and 2 bases from J, the junction contained 4 bases not matched to a gene. This CDR3 has 16 amino acids. This clonotype was recorded a few times. Its target is not known. The time point here: newly diagnosed GD, antithyroid drugs for less than 3 months. PBMC RNA served as the TCR library source. To make TCR beta libraries, researchers used iRepertoire HTBI primers and Arm-PCR of CDR3 regions. TCRdb re-derived calls from the multiplex PCR reads in MiXCR, one entry per CDR3 protein. The sample consists of around 240,000 distinct CDR3 sequences, 15% to 20% of them appearing once. The sample was also reused in another study, on T cells in Graves' hyperthyroidism and ophthalmopathy. From that paper: Among clonotypes expanded in thyroid above 0.001, most were also found in blood. Ophthalmopathy cases were set apart from stable hyperthyroidism by a 13 V-J model.

The sequence was obtained from a woman aged 25 to 45 with Graves disease. The chain combines TRBV27 with TRBJ1-6; 7 nucleotides match TRBD1. This specimen was peripheral blood mononuclear cells (PBMCs), taken at new diagnosis, from a patient treated with antithyroid drugs. CDR3 DNA sequence: TGTGCCAGCAGTTTCGAGAGGGGGCCCTATAATTCACCCCTCCACTTT. Protein product: CASSFERGPYNSPLHF.